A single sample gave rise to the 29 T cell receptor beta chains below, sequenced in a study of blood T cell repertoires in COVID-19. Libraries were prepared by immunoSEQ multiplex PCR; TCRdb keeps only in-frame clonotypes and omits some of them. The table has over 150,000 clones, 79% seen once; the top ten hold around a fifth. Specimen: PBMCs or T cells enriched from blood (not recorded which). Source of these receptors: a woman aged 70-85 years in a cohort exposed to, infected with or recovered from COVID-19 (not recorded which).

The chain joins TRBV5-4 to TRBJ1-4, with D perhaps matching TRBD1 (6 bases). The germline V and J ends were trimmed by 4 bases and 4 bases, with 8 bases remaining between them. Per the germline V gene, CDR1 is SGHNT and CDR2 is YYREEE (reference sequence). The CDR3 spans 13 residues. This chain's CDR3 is CASSRTVNEKLFF. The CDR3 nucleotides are TGTGCCAGCAGCCGGACAGTTAATGAAAAACTGTTTTTT.

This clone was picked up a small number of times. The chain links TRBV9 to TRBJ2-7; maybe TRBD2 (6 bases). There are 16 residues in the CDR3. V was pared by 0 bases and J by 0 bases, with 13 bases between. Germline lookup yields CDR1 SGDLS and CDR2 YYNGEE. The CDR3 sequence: CASSVGRGPYSYEQYF. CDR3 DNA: TGTGCCAGCAGCGTAGGGCGGGGTCCGTACTCCTACGAGCAGTACTTC.

CDR3 protein: CSVGLAPNTGELFF. The CDR3 coding sequence is TGCAGCGTTGGGCTAGCGCCGAACACCGGGGAGCTGTTTTTT. The genes are TRBV29-1 and TRBJ2-2; a possible D gene is TRBD2 (6 bases). The CDR3 covers 14 residues. The V end lost 4 bases, the J end lost 0 bases, and 9 bases lay between the germline ends. The germline CDR1 and CDR2 sequences are SQVTM and ANQGSEA.

DNA of the CDR3: TGTGCCAGCAGCCCACTAGCGGGAAGTATCGGGGAGCTGTTTTTT. This sequence encodes CASSPLAGSIGELFF. The rearrangement uses TRBV11-3 and TRBJ2-2; 10 nucleotides agree with TRBD2. This CDR3 has 15 amino acids. The junction had 7 bases not matched to a gene; V was cut back by 5 bases and J by 7 bases. Germline V gives CDR1 SGHNT, CDR2 YENEEA.

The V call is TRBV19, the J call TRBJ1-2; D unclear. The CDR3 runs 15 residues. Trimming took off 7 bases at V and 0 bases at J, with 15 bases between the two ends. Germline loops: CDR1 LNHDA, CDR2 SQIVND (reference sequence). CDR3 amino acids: CASNEGDTSNYGYTF. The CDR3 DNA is TGTGCCAGTAATGAGGGAGATACATCTAACTATGGCTACACCTTC.

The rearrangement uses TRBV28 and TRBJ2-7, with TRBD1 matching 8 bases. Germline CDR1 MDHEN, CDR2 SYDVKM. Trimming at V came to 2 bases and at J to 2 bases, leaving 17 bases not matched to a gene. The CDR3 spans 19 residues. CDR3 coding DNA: TGTGCCAGCAGTTTAGGGCCCCTCAACCCCCGGACAGGGACCTACGAGCAGTACTTC. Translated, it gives CASSLGPLNPRTGTYEQYF.

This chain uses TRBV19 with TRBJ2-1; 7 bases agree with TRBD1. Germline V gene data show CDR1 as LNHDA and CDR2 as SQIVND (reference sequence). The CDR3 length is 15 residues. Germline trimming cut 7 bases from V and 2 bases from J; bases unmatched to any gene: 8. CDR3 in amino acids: CASTPRTGPYNEQFF. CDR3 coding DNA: TGTGCCAGTACCCCCCGGACAGGTCCCTACAATGAGCAGTTCTTC.

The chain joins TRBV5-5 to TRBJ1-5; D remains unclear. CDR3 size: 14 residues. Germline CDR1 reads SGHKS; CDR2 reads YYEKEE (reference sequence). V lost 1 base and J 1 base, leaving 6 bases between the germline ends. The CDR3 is CASSLRESNQPQHF. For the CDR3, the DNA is TGTGCCAGCAGCTTGCGGGAGAGCAATCAGCCCCAGCATTTT. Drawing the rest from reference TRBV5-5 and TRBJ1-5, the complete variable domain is DAGVTQSPTHLIKTRGQQVTLRCSPISGHKSVSWYQQVLGQGPQFIFQYYEKEERGRGNFPDRFSARQFPNYSSELNVNALLLGDSALYLCASSLRESNQPQHFGDGTRLSIL.

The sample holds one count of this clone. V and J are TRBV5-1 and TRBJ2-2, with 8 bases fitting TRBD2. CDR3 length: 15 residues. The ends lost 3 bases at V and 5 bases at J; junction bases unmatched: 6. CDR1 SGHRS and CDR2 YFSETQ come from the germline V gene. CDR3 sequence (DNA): TGCGCCAGCAGCTCGAGCGGGAGTAGGACCGGGGAGCTGTTTTTT. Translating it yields CASSSSGSRTGELFF.

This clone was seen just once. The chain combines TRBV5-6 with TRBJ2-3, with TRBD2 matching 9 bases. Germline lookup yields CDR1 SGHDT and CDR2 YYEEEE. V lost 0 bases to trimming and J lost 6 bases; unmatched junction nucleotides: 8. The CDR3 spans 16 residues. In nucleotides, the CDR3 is TGTGCCAGCAGCTTGGAGACTAGCGGCCTAGGGGATACGCAGTATTTT. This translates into CASSLETSGLGDTQYF.

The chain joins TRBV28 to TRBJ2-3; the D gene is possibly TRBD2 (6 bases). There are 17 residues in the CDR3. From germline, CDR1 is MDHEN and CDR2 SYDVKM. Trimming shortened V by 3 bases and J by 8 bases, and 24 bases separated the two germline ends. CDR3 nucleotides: TGTGCCAGCAGTTTTTCCCCGACTAGTCCGTATTCTGGTACGCAGTATTTT. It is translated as CASSFSPTSPYSGTQYF.

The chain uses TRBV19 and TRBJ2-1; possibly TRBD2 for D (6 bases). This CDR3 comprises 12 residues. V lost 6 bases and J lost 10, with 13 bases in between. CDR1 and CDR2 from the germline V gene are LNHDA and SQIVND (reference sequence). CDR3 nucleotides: TGTGCCAGTAGGACACAAGCGGGCGAGCAGTTCTTC. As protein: CASRTQAGEQFF.

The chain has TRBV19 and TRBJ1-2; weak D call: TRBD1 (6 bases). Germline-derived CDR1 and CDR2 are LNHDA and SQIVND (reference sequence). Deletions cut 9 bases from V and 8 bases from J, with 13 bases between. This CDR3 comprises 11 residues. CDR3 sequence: CARGAQGGYTF. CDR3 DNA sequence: TGTGCCAGGGGGGCCCAGGGGGGCTACACCTTC.

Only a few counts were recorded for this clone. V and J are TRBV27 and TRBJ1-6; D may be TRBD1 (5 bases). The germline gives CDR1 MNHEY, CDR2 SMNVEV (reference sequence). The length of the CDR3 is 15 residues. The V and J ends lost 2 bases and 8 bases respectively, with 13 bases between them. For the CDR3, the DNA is TGTGCCAGCAGTTTAAGGTCAGGGAGGGATTCACCCCTCCACTTT. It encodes CASSLRSGRDSPLHF.

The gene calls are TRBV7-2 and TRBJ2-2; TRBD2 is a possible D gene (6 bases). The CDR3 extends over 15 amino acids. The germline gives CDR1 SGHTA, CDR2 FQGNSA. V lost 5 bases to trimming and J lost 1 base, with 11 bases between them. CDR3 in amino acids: CASSQGLMNTGELFF. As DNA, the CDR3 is TGTGCCAGCAGCCAGGGACTCATGAACACCGGGGAGCTGTTTTTT.

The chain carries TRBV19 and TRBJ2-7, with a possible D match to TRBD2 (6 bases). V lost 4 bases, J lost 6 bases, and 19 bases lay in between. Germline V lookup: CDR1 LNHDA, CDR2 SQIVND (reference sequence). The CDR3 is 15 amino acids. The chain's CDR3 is CASSTMGGWPGEQYF. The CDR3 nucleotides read TGTGCCAGTAGTACCATGGGGGGATGGCCGGGCGAGCAGTACTTC.

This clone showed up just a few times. The CDR3 is CASSSTRGQGAGGELFF. CDR3 in DNA: TGTGCCAGCAGTTCAACCCGGGGACAGGGGGCTGGCGGGGAGCTGTTTTTT. The chain recombines TRBV28 with TRBJ2-2; TRBD1 aligns across 12 bases. V shed 4 bases, J shed 7 bases, and the junction held 10 bases outside the gene matches. The CDR3 runs 17 residues. Germline V gene data show CDR1 as MDHEN and CDR2 as SYDVKM.

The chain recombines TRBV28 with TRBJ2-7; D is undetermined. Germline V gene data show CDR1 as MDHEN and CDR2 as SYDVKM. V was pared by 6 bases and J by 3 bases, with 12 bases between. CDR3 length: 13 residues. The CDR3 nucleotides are TGTGCCAGCAGAGACACCGCTATCTACGAGCAGTACTTC. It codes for CASRDTAIYEQYF.

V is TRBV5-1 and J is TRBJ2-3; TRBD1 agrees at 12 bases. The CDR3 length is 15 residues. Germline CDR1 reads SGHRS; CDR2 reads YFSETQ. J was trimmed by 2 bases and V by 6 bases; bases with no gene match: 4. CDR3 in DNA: TGCGCCAGCAACCGGGACAGGGGGCCCACAGATACGCAGTATTTT. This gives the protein CASNRDRGPTDTQYF.

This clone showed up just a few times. CDR3 region: CAIRDDRLNTEAFF. The CDR3, as DNA: TGTGCCATCAGAGACGACAGACTGAACACTGAAGCTTTCTTT. This chain joins TRBV10-3 and TRBJ1-1; D perhaps matches TRBD1 (5 bases). With 6 bases removed from V and 0 bases from J, the gap between germline ends came to 11 bases. This CDR3 contains 14 residues. The germline V gene encodes CDR1 ENHRY and CDR2 SYGVKD.

CDR3 region: CASSPWGTTPSGNTIYF. CDR3 nucleotides: TGTGCCAGCAGCCCTTGGGGCACGACTCCCTCTGGAAACACCATATATTTT. The gene calls are TRBV28 and TRBJ1-3, with D possibly TRBD1 on 5 matching bases. Looked up from germline, CDR1 is MDHEN and CDR2 is SYDVKM. The V and J ends lost 6 bases and 0 bases respectively, with 18 bases between them. The CDR3 length is 17 residues.

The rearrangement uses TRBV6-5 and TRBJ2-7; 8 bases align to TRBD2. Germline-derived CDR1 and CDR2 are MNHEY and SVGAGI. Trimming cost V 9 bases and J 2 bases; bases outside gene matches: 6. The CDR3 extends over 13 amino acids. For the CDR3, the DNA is TGTGCCAGAGAAAGCGGGAGCGCCTACGAGCAGTACTTC. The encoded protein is CARESGSAYEQYF.

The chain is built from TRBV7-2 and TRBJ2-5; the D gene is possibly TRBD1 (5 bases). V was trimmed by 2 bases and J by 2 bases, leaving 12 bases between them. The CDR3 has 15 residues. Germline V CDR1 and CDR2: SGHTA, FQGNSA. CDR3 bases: TGTGCCAGCAGCTTAAATTGGGGCAGTCAAGAGACCCAGTACTTC. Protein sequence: CASSLNWGSQETQYF.

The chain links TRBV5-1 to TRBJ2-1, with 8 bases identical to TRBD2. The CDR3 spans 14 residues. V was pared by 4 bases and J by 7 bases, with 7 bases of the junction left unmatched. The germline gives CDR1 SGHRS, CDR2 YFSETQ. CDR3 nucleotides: TGCGCCAGCAGCAGGGGACTAGGGAGGAATGAGCAGTTCTTC. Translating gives CASSRGLGRNEQFF.

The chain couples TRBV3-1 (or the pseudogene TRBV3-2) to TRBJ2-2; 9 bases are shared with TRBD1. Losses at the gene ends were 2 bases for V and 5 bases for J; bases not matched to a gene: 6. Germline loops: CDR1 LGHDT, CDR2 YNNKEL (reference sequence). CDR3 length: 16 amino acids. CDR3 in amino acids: CASSQSPGQGTGELFF. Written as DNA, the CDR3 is TGTGCCAGCAGCCAATCCCCGGGACAGGGTACCGGGGAGCTGTTTTTT.

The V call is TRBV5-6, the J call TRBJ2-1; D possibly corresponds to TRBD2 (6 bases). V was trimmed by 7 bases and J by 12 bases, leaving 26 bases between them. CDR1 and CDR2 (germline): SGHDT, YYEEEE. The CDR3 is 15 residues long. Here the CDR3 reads CASQALGAVQEGQFF. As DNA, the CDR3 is TGTGCCAGCCAAGCTTTAGGTGCGGTCCAGGAGGGGCAGTTCTTC.

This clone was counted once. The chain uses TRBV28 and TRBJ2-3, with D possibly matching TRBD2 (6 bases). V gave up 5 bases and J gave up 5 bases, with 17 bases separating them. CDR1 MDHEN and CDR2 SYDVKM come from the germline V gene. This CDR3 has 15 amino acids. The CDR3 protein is CASSTPGTAQDTQYF. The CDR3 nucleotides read TGTGCCAGCAGTACACCCGGGACTGCCCAAGATACGCAGTATTTT.

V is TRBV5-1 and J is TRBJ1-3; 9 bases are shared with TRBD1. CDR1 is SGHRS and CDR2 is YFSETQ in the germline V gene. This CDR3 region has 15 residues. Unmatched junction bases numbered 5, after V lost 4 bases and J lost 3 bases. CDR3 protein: CASSPGQGFGNTIYF. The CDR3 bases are TGCGCCAGCAGCCCGGGACAGGGCTTTGGAAACACCATATATTTT. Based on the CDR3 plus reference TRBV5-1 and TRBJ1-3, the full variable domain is KAGVTQTPRYLIKTRGQQVTLSCSPISGHRSVSWYQQTPGQGLQFLFEYFSETQRNKGNFPGRFSGRQFSNSRSEMNVSTLELGDSALYLCASSPGQGFGNTIYFGEGSWLTVV.

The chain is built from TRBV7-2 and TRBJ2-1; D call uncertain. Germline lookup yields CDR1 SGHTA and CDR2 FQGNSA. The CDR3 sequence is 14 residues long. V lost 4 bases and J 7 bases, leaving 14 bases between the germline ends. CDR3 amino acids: CASSSPRSSNEQFF. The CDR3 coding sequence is TGTGCCAGCAGCTCCCCTAGGTCGAGTAATGAGCAGTTCTTC.